This T cell receptor (beta chain) was sequenced during a study of Ad26.COV2.S vaccination and SARS-CoV-2 variants. Study results and limitations: Vaccine recipients and placebo recipients showed similar non-spike TCR breadth.

Profiling relied on immunoSEQ multiplex PCR, and the TCRdb table lists in-frame clones only, not all of them. The profile shows 350,000 to 450,000 clones, approximately 90% of them singletons. In regard to this clone: Antigen specificity is unknown.

This clonotype was sampled from a human donor who had recovered from COVID-19. The input for sequencing was peripheral blood, taken after recovery from COVID-19.

The CDR3 here is CASSYGGPGANVLTF. The CDR3 DNA sequence: TGTGCCAGCAGTTACGGGGGACCTGGGGCCAACGTCCTGACTTTC. The chain carries TRBV6-2 or TRBV6-3 and TRBJ2-6, with D perhaps assigned TRBD1 or TRBD2 (5 bases each). CDR3 length: 15 residues. V was pared by 2 bases and J by 2 bases, with 7 bases between. The germline CDR1 and CDR2 sequences are MNHEY and SVGEGT.